These 30 T cell receptor beta chains share one sample of origin, sequenced in a study of blood T cell dynamics during melanoma immunotherapy. Indicated time point: week 3, after first cycle of checkpoint inhibitor. Here immunoSEQ multiplex PCR was the method, and the copy in TCRdb shows in-frame clones only, minus some. This table holds about 12,000 clones, 70% to 90% found once. The sample here was blood, taken from a patient treated with checkpoint blockade. These TCRs come from a human donor with melanoma.

This clone was counted a single time. V gene TRBV4-2 combines with J gene TRBJ1-6; D gene ambiguous. The ends were cut back, 0 bases at V and 6 bases at J, with 9 bases in the middle. The CDR3 is 15 amino acids. Germline assignment: CDR1 LGHNA and CDR2 YNFKEQ. In DNA, the CDR3 is TGTGCCAGCAGCCAAGAGCACAGCGGTAATTCACCCCTCCACTTT. Its protein product is CASSQEHSGNSPLHF.

V and J are TRBV5-1 and TRBJ1-1, with D maybe TRBD1 (5 bases). The CDR3 extends over 16 amino acids. V was trimmed by 0 bases and J by 1 base, leaving 13 bases between them. The V gene's germline CDR1 is SGHRS and CDR2 YFSETQ. The CDR3: CASSLEFRGRNTEAFF. The CDR3 nucleotides read TGCGCCAGCAGCTTGGAATTTCGGGGGAGGAACACTGAAGCTTTCTTT.

The chain has TRBV7-9 and TRBJ2-5; 9 bases map to TRBD1. Unmatched junction bases numbered 6, after V lost 5 bases and J lost 5 bases. The germline V gene has CDR1 SEHNR and CDR2 FQNEAQ (reference sequence). This CDR3 has 14 amino acids. The CDR3 nucleotides are TGTGCCAGCAGCGCCGGGACAGGGCTGGAGACCCAGTACTTC. It codes for CASSAGTGLETQYF.

This clone was seen just once. The V gene is TRBV19, the J gene TRBJ2-2; possibly TRBD2 for D (6 bases). Germline CDR1 LNHDA, CDR2 SQIVND (reference sequence). CDR3 length equals 16 residues. The V gene lost 1 base and the J gene lost 7 bases, with 16 bases spanning the gap. CDR3 loop: CASSIVLPGVDGELFF. The CDR3 coding sequence is TGTGCCAGTAGTATAGTCTTGCCGGGAGTTGACGGGGAGCTGTTTTTT.

The J gene is TRBJ2-3, the V gene TRBV5-1; D not certain. V was trimmed by 1 base and J by 4 bases, leaving 7 bases between them. This CDR3 spans 13 amino acids. CDR1 SGHRS and CDR2 YFSETQ come from the germline V gene. The CDR3 reads CASSLSAPDTQYF. CDR3 nucleotides: TGCGCCAGCAGCTTGTCCGCCCCAGATACGCAGTATTTT.

CDR3 region: CAWSLLKGQPQHF. The CDR3 DNA is TGTGCCTGGAGCCTCCTTAAGGGTCAGCCCCAGCATTTT. The chain is built from TRBV30 and TRBJ1-5; D is unclear. The CDR3 length is 13 residues. V lost 3 bases to trimming and J lost 6 bases, with 12 bases between them. Germline CDR1 reads GTSNPN; CDR2 reads SVGIG (reference sequence).

The chain combines TRBV7-2 with TRBJ2-1; D is ambiguous. Per the germline V gene, CDR1 is SGHTA and CDR2 is FQGNSA. The CDR3 runs 13 residues. V lost 4 bases to trimming and J lost 7 bases, with 11 bases between them. In nucleotides, the CDR3 is TGTGCCAGCAGCTCCTACAGTCGAAATGAGCAGTTCTTC. This sequence encodes CASSSYSRNEQFF.

The gene calls are TRBV28 and TRBJ1-4; a possible D gene is TRBD1 (5 bases). The CDR3 contains 14 residues. Germline V CDR1 and CDR2: MDHEN, SYDVKM. V lost 3 bases and J lost 7, with 12 bases in between. In DNA form, the CDR3 reads TGTGCCAGCAGTTTGTCGCAGGGAAGTGAAAAACTGTTTTTT. Protein: CASSLSQGSEKLFF.

This chain joins TRBV14 and TRBJ2-2; D is unclear. In germline, CDR1 is SGHDN, CDR2 FVKESK. The CDR3 length is 14 residues. V was clipped by 3 bases and J by 5 bases, with 10 bases between them. The CDR3 coding sequence is TGTGCCAGCAGCCAGCAAGGGTTGACCGGGGAGCTGTTTTTT. This translates into CASSQQGLTGELFF.

The chain is built from TRBV7-9 and TRBJ2-3; 7 positions match TRBD2. Germline assignment: CDR1 SEHNR and CDR2 FQNEAQ (reference sequence). The junction had 8 bases not matched to a gene; V was cut back by 5 bases and J by 0 bases. The CDR3 is 16 residues long. The CDR3 DNA follows: TGTGCCAGCAGCCCTTGGGAGGGAGGGAGCACAGATACGCAGTATTTT. Amino acid sequence: CASSPWEGGSTDTQYF.

V gene TRBV19 combines with J gene TRBJ2-7; 9 bases align to TRBD2. CDR1 is LNHDA and CDR2 is SQIVND in the germline V gene (reference sequence). Trimming removed 3 bases from V and 3 bases from J; junction bases left unmatched: 9. The CDR3 sequence is 16 residues long. The CDR3, as DNA: TGTGCCAGTAGTATTAATAGGGCTAGCGGGATCTACGAGCAGTACTTC. Encoded protein: CASSINRASGIYEQYF.

J is TRBJ1-4 and V is TRBV5-1; perhaps TRBD1 as D (5 bases). Between the trimmed V and J ends, which lost 0 bases and 3 bases, there was a span of 12 bases. The CDR3 sequence is 16 residues long. Per the germline V gene, CDR1 is SGHRS and CDR2 is YFSETQ. CDR3: CASSLGGGLANEKLFF. CDR3 nucleotide sequence: TGCGCCAGCAGCTTGGGGGGCGGATTGGCTAATGAAAAACTGTTTTTT.

The V call is TRBV6-1, the J call TRBJ1-2; D is possibly TRBD1 (5 bases). CDR1 is MNHNS, CDR2 SASEGT, per germline. Trimming left V 5 bases short and J 4 bases short, with 8 bases between. There are 12 residues in the CDR3. The CDR3: CASSRTRYGYTF. The CDR3 DNA is TGTGCCAGCAGTCGGACACGCTATGGCTACACCTTC.

This clone was seen only once. The rearrangement links TRBV7-6 to TRBJ2-2; D is perhaps TRBD2 (6 bases). The germline CDR1 and CDR2 sequences are SGHVS and FNYEAQ. The CDR3 is 14 amino acids. V lost 2 bases and J 7 bases, leaving 11 bases between the germline ends. CDR3 in amino acids: CASSLSGGGGELFF. CDR3 DNA sequence: TGTGCCAGCAGCTTATCTGGGGGAGGCGGGGAGCTGTTTTTT.

The rearrangement joins TRBV5-1 to TRBJ1-6, with TRBD1 matching 9 bases. Germline trimming cut 4 bases from V and 4 bases from J; bases unmatched to any gene: 6. CDR3 size: 16 residues. Per germline, CDR1 SGHRS and CDR2 YFSETQ. CDR3 amino acids: CASSLDGQGYNSPLHF. As DNA, the CDR3 is TGCGCCAGCAGCCTGGACGGACAGGGGTATAATTCACCCCTCCACTTT.

DNA of the CDR3: TGTGCCAGCAGCTTAGCGACATTCTCTGGAAACACCATATATTTT. Amino acids: CASSLATFSGNTIYF. The chain carries TRBV7-9 and TRBJ1-3; D unclear. V lost 0 bases and J lost 0, with 6 bases in between. Germline values: CDR1 SEHNR, CDR2 FQNEAQ (reference sequence). There are 15 residues in the CDR3.

The J gene is TRBJ1-4, the V gene TRBV6-1, with D perhaps matching TRBD1 (5 bases). Germline loops: CDR1 MNHNS, CDR2 SASEGT. Trimming removed 2 bases from V and 5 bases from J, with 12 bases in between. There are 15 residues in the CDR3. CDR3 DNA sequence: TGTGCCAGCAGTGAATGGGGCAGCAGAAATGAAAAACTGTTTTTT. Encoded protein: CASSEWGSRNEKLFF.

Written as DNA, the CDR3 is TGTGCCAGCAGCTTTTCACAGGGGATTGGAAACACCATATATTTT. It yields the protein CASSFSQGIGNTIYF. The V gene is TRBV9, the J gene TRBJ1-3; 7 bases match TRBD1. Losses at the gene ends were 4 bases for V and 3 bases for J; bases not matched to a gene: 7. The CDR3 is made up of 15 amino acids. CDR1 and CDR2 (germline): SGDLS, YYNGEE.

The chain links TRBV13 to TRBJ2-1; perhaps TRBD2 as D (6 bases). The CDR3 totals 15 residues. Trimming took off 3 bases at V and 6 bases at J, with 15 bases between the two ends. The germline V gene has CDR1 PRHDT and CDR2 FYEKMQ (reference sequence). In DNA, the CDR3 is TGTGCCAGCAGCTTGTGGACGGGAGATGGCAATGAGCAGTTCTTC. Its protein is CASSLWTGDGNEQFF.

The rearrangement joins TRBV6-7 to TRBJ2-5; no definite D call. The DNA matches TRBJ2-7 better at its end, which makes the J call doubtful. TRBV6-7 is placed among ORFs of uncertain function. This CDR3 is built from 12 residues. The CDR3 nucleotides are TGTGCCAGCAGTTACTACCTTCACGAGCAGTACTTC. Its protein product is CASSYYLHEQYF.

The V gene is TRBV19, the J gene TRBJ1-3; D is uncertain. Between the trimmed V and J ends, which lost 6 bases and 2 bases, there was a span of 8 bases. Germline assignment: CDR1 LNHDA and CDR2 SQIVND (reference sequence). The CDR3 totals 13 residues. This CDR3 reads CASSSGTGNTIYF. The CDR3 nucleotides read TGTGCCAGTAGCTCGGGGACTGGAAACACCATATATTTT.

The chain joins TRBV7-8 to TRBJ2-3; 11 nucleotides line up with TRBD2. The CDR3 is made up of 17 amino acids. Germline lookup yields CDR1 SGHVS and CDR2 FQNEAQ. V shed 3 bases, J shed 1 base, and the junction held 6 bases outside the gene matches. Here the CDR3 DNA reads TGTGCCAGCAGCTTCCTGGGTAGCGGGGGGGGCACAGATACGCAGTATTTT. Protein sequence: CASSFLGSGGGTDTQYF.

This rearrangement joins TRBV29-1 to TRBJ1-3; D remains unclear. V was pared by 3 bases and J by 4 bases, with 10 bases between. This CDR3 is 13 amino acids long. From germline, CDR1 is SQVTM and CDR2 ANQGSEA. CDR3 loop: CSVDVGMGNTIYF. The CDR3, as DNA: TGCAGCGTTGATGTGGGGATGGGAAACACCATATATTTT.

This clone was seen more than once but under ten times. This sequence joins TRBV7-9 and TRBJ1-1; D possibly corresponds to TRBD1 (5 bases). The V gene lost 4 bases and the J gene lost 0 bases, with 6 bases spanning the gap. The CDR3 extends over 13 amino acids. Germline loops: CDR1 SEHNR, CDR2 FQNEAQ (reference sequence). CDR3 protein: CASSSTVNTEAFF. For the CDR3, the DNA is TGTGCCAGCAGCTCGACAGTGAACACTGAAGCTTTCTTT.

The chain carries TRBV11-2 and TRBJ1-1, with D perhaps matching TRBD1 (6 bases). Between the trimmed V and J ends, which lost 5 bases and 0 bases, there was a span of 19 bases. CDR1 is SGHAT, CDR2 FQNNGV, per germline. The CDR3 runs 17 residues. Written as DNA, the CDR3 is TGTGCCAGCAGCCCCCCAGGGCAGGGGTCGTTGAACACTGAAGCTTTCTTT. It codes for CASSPPGQGSLNTEAFF.

The V and J genes are TRBV2 and TRBJ1-2; tentative D call: TRBD1 (6 bases). CDR1 SNHLY and CDR2 FYNNEI come from the germline V gene. The CDR3 runs 13 residues. Deletions cut 2 bases from V and 4 bases from J, with 8 bases between. The DNA for the CDR3 is TGTGCCAGCAGTGAACGACAGGTCTATGGCTACACCTTC. Translated, it gives CASSERQVYGYTF.

The chain combines TRBV2 with TRBJ1-5; D remains unclear. The CDR3 spans 13 residues. V lost 7 bases and J 7 bases, leaving 14 bases between the germline ends. Germline V gene data show CDR1 as SNHLY and CDR2 as FYNNEI. CDR3 coding DNA: TGTGCCAGCACCAAGGTAGAACAACAGCCCCAGCATTTT. This encodes CASTKVEQQPQHF.

The chain joins TRBV7-2 to TRBJ2-1; D is uncertain. Trimming took off 3 bases at V and 4 bases at J, with 4 bases between the two ends. Germline loops: CDR1 SGHTA, CDR2 FQGNSA. The CDR3 sequence is 12 residues long. Here the CDR3 DNA reads TGTGCCAGCAGCTTCGTATACAATGAGCAGTTCTTC. The encoded protein is CASSFVYNEQFF. The full variable domain, its missing parts supplied by reference TRBV7-2 and TRBJ2-1, is GAGVSQSPSNKVTEKGKDVELRCDPISGHTALYWYRQSLGQGLEFLIYFQGNSAPDKSGLPSDRFSAERTGGSVSTLTIQRTQQEDSAVYLCASSFVYNEQFFGPGTRLTVL.

V usage is TRBV2 and J usage is TRBJ1-5; 8 positions agree with TRBD1. The trim removed 6 bases at V and 2 bases at J, leaving 12 bases unmatched. Looked up from germline, CDR1 is SNHLY and CDR2 is FYNNEI. The CDR3 is 17 residues long. CDR3 sequence reads: CASRTTTGGVGNQPQHF. The CDR3 nucleotides read TGTGCCAGCAGGACAACCACAGGGGGGGTGGGCAATCAGCCCCAGCATTTT.

This clone was found once. This chain joins TRBV18 and TRBJ2-7; unclear D gene. The germline V gene has CDR1 KGHSH and CDR2 LQKENI. Trimming removed 2 bases from V and 2 bases from J, with 13 bases in between. The CDR3 spans 15 residues. CDR3 sequence: CASSPRSGPPYEQYF. The DNA for the CDR3 is TGTGCCAGCTCACCAAGGTCCGGGCCCCCCTACGAGCAGTACTTC.